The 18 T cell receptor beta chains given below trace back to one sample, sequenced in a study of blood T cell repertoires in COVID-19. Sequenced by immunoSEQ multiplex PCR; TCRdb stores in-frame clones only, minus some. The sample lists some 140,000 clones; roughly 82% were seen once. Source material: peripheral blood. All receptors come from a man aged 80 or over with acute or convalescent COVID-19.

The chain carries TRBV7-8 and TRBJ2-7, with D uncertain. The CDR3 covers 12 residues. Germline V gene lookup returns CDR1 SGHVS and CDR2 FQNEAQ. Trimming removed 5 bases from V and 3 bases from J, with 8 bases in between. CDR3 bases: TGTGCCAGCAGCGACAATCTCTACGAGCAGTACTTC. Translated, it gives CASSDNLYEQYF.

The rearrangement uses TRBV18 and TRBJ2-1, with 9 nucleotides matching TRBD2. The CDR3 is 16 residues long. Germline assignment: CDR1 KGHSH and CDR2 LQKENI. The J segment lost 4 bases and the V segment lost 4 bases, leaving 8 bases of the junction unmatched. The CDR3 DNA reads TGTGCCAGCTCACTTTCGGCGGGGGGGAGATACAATGAGCAGTTCTTC. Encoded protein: CASSLSAGGRYNEQFF.

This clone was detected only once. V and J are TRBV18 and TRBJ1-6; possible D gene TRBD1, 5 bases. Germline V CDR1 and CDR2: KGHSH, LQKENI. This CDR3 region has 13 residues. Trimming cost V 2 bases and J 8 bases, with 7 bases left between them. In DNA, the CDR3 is TGTGCCAGCTCACCAGGGGGGGATTCACCCCTCCACTTT. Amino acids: CASSPGGDSPLHF.

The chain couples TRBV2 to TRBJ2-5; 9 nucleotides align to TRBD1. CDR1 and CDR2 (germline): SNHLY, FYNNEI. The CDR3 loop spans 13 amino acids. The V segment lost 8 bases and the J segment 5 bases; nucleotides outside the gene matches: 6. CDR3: CASLRDRDETQYF. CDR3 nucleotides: TGTGCCAGCCTCCGGGACAGGGATGAGACCCAGTACTTC. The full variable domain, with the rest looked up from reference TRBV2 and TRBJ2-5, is EPEVTQTPSHQVTQMGQEVILRCVPISNHLYFYWYRQILGQKVEFLVSFYNNEISEKSEIFDDQFSVERPDGSNFTLKIRSTKLEDSAMYFCASLRDRDETQYFGPGTRLLVL.

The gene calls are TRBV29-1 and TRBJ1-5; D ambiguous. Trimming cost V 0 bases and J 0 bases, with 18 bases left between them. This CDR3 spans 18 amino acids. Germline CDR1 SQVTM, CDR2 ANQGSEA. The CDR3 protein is CSVEDRGKAAGSNQPQHF. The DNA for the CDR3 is TGCAGCGTTGAAGATAGAGGCAAAGCCGCGGGTAGCAATCAGCCCCAGCATTTT.

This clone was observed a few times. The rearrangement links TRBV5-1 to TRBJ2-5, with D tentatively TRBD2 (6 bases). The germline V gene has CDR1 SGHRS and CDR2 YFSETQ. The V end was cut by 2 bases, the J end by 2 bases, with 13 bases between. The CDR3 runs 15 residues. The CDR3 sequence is CASSFVAGRQETQYF. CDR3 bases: TGCGCCAGCAGCTTCGTGGCGGGGCGACAAGAGACCCAGTACTTC.

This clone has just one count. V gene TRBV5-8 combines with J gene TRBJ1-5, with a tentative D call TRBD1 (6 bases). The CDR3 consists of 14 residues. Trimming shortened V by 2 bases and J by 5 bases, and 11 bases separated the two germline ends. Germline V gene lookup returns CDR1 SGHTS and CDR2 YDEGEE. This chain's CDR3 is CASSLGQGYQPQHF. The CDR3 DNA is TGTGCCAGCAGCTTAGGGCAGGGGTATCAGCCCCAGCATTTT. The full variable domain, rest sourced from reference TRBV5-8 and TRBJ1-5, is EAGVTQSPTHLIKTRGQQATLRCSPISGHTSVYWYQQALGLGLQFLLWYDEGEERNRGNFPPRFSGRQFPNYSSELNVNALELEDSALYLCASSLGQGYQPQHFGDGTRLSIL.

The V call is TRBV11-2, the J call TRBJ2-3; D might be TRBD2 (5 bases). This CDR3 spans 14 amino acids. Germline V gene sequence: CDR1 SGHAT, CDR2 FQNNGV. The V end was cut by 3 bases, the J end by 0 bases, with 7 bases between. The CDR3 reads CASSLDFSTDTQYF. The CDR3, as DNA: TGTGCCAGCAGCTTGGACTTCAGCACAGATACGCAGTATTTT.

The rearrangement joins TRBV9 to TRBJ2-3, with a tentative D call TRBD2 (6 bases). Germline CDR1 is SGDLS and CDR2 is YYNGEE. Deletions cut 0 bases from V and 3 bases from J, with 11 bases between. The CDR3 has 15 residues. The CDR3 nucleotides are TGTGCCAGCAGCGTAGACAGCAGCGGGACAGATACGCAGTATTTT. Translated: CASSVDSSGTDTQYF.

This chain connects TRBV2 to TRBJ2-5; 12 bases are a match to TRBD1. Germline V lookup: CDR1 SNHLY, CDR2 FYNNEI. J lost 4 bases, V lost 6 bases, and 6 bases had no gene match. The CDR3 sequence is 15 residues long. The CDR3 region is CASRNRDRGLETQYF. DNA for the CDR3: TGTGCCAGCAGAAACCGGGACAGGGGGCTAGAGACCCAGTACTTC.

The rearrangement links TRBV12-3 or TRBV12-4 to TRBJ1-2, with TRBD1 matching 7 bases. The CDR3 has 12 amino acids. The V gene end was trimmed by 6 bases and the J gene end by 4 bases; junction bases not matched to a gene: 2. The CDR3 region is CASRRDSYGYTF. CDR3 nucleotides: TGTGCCAGCAGAAGGGACAGCTATGGCTACACCTTC.

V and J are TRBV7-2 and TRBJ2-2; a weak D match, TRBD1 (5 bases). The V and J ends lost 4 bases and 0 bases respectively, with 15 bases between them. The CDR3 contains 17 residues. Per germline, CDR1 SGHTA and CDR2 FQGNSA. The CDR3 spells CASSSKGWLANTGELFF. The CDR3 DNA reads TGTGCCAGCAGCTCGAAGGGGTGGTTAGCGAACACCGGGGAGCTGTTTTTT.

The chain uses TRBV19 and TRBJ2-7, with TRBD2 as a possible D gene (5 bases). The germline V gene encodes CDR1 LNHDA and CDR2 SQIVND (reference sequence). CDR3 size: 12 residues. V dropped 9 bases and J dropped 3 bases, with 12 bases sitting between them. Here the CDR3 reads CAREDQDYEQYF. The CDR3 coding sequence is TGTGCCAGGGAGGACCAAGACTACGAGCAGTACTTC.

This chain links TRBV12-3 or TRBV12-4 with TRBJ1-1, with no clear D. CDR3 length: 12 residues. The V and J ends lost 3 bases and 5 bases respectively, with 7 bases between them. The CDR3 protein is CASSLRRTEAFF. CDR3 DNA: TGTGCCAGCAGTTTGAGGAGAACTGAAGCTTTCTTT.

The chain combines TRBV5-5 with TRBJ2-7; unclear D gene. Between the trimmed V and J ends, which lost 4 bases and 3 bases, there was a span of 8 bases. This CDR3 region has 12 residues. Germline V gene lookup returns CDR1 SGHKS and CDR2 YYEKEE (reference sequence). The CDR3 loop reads CASSALSYEQYF. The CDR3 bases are TGTGCCAGCAGCGCCTTGAGCTACGAGCAGTACTTC.

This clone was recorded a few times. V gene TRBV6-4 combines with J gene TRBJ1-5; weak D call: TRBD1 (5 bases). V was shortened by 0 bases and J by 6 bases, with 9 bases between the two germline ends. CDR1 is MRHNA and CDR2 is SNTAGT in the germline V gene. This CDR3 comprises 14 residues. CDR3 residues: CASSDSGGGQPQHF. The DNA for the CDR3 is TGTGCCAGCAGTGACTCGGGGGGAGGTCAGCCCCAGCATTTT.

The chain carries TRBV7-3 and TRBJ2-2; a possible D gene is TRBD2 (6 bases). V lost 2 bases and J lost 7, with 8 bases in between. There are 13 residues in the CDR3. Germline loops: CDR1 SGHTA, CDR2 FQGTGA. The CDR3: CASSLGGNGELFF. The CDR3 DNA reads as TGTGCCAGCAGCTTAGGAGGGAACGGGGAGCTGTTTTTT.

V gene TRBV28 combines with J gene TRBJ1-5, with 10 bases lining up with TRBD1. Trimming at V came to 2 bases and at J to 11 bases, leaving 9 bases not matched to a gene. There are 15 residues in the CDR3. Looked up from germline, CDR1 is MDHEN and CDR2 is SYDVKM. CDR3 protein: CASSLETGGRRAQHF. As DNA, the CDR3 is TGTGCCAGCAGTTTAGAGACAGGGGGCCGACGAGCCCAGCATTTT.